These 23 T cell receptor beta chains were all obtained from the same sample, sequenced in a study of T cell repertoires in ileal Crohn's disease. Generated by immunoSEQ multiplex PCR, the TCRdb table keeps only in-frame clones and is missing some. The sample holds about 7,000 clones, 60% to 75% seen once. Sequenced: ileal tissue. The receptors shown here come from an adult with Crohn's disease.

This clone has just a few counts. This CDR3 reads CASSEAGGGTGELFF. The DNA of the CDR3 is TGTGCCAGCAGTGAAGCGGGGGGGGGAACCGGGGAGCTGTTTTTT. The V gene is TRBV2, the J gene TRBJ2-2; 7 nucleotides match TRBD2. The CDR3 sequence is 15 residues long. V trimming: 0 bases; J trimming: 5 bases; junction bases outside the gene matches: 3. Germline assignment: CDR1 SNHLY and CDR2 FYNNEI.

This chain joins TRBV10-2 and TRBJ2-7; 9 bases line up with TRBD1. Losses at the gene ends were 5 bases for V and 5 bases for J; bases not matched to a gene: 4. This CDR3 has 13 amino acids. Germline-derived CDR1 and CDR2 are WSHSY and SAAADI. CDR3 sequence: CASSSTGGDEQYF. In nucleotides, the CDR3 is TGCGCCAGCAGTTCTACAGGGGGCGACGAGCAGTACTTC.

The sample holds a few counts of this clone. V usage is TRBV14 and J usage is TRBJ2-7; tentative D call: TRBD1 (6 bases). The CDR3 extends over 11 amino acids. Germline V gene data show CDR1 as SGHDN and CDR2 as FVKESK. The V and J ends lost 5 bases and 4 bases respectively, with 6 bases between them. This chain's CDR3 is CASSRGYEQYF. CDR3 DNA: TGTGCCAGCAGCAGGGGGTACGAGCAGTACTTC.

This clone occurred a few times. This sequence joins TRBV11-1 and TRBJ2-5; maybe TRBD1 (5 bases). The CDR3 covers 16 residues. V was pared by 4 bases and J by 1 base, with 16 bases between. The germline V gene encodes CDR1 SGHAT and CDR2 FQDESV (reference sequence). The CDR3 bases are TGTGCCAGCAGCTGGAATGGGGCAGGAACCCAAGAGACCCAGTACTTC. It codes for CASSWNGAGTQETQYF.

In this sample, this clone turned up once. This chain connects TRBV6-6 to TRBJ2-2; TRBD2 might be the D (6 bases). Trimming pared 10 bases from V and 4 bases from J, leaving 19 bases between. The CDR3 consists of 15 residues. Germline loops: CDR1 MNHNY, CDR2 SVGAGI (reference sequence). The CDR3 here is CATLPGLPATGELFF. The CDR3 DNA follows: TGTGCCACCTTGCCGGGACTCCCAGCCACCGGGGAGCTGTTTTTT.

This clone was detected a few times. V and J are TRBV2 and TRBJ1-5; possibly TRBD1 for D (5 bases). The germline V and J ends were trimmed by 3 bases and 6 bases, with 9 bases remaining between them. The CDR3 is 13 residues long. Per germline, CDR1 SNHLY and CDR2 FYNNEI. In nucleotides, the CDR3 is TGTGCCAGCAGTGACGGGGGTGGTCAGCCCCAGCATTTT. Translating gives CASSDGGGQPQHF.

This chain joins TRBV4-1 and TRBJ1-2, with 8 positions matching TRBD1. J was trimmed by 8 bases and V by 0 bases; bases with no gene match: 5. CDR3 length: 14 residues. Germline V gene lookup returns CDR1 MGHRA and CDR2 YSYEKL. In DNA form, the CDR3 reads TGCGCCAGCAGCCAAGAGACAGGGGCCAGAGGCTACACCTTC. Amino acid sequence: CASSQETGARGYTF.

This rearrangement joins TRBV4-3 to TRBJ1-6, with D maybe TRBD1 (6 bases). Trimming took off 3 bases at V and 5 bases at J, with 11 bases between the two ends. The CDR3 runs 15 residues. Germline lookup yields CDR1 LGHNA and CDR2 YSLEER. CDR3 sequence: CASSHGTHNNSPLHF. DNA of the CDR3: TGCGCCAGCAGCCACGGGACACACAATAATTCACCCCTCCACTTT.

This clone was observed a single time. The rearrangement joins TRBV15 to TRBJ1-2, with 12 bases matching TRBD1. Per the germline V gene, CDR1 is LNHNV and CDR2 is YYDKDF (reference sequence). The CDR3 runs to 15 residues. Germline trimming cut 4 bases from V and 9 bases from J; bases unmatched to any gene: 9. As DNA, the CDR3 is TGTGCCACCAGCAAATCCGGGACAGGGGGCATAAGCTACACCTTC. Protein: CATSKSGTGGISYTF. Supplemented by reference TRBV15 and TRBJ1-2, the full variable domain reads DAMVIQNPRYQVTQFGKPVTLSCSQTLNHNVMYWYQQKSSQAPKLLFHYYDKDFNNEADTPDNFQSRRPNTSFCFLDIRSPGLGDTAMYLCATSKSGTGGISYTFGSGTRLTVV.

The chain links TRBV2 to TRBJ1-5; 9 nucleotides agree with TRBD1. The germline CDR1 and CDR2 sequences are SNHLY and FYNNEI. The CDR3 has 16 residues. J was trimmed by 1 base and V by 7 bases; bases with no gene match: 8. CDR3 loop: CASTLSTGGSNQPQHF. CDR3 nucleotide sequence: TGTGCCAGCACTCTCTCGACAGGGGGGAGCAATCAGCCCCAGCATTTT.

The V call is TRBV6-6, the J call TRBJ1-2; TRBD1 is a possible D gene (6 bases). Germline assignment: CDR1 MNHNY and CDR2 SVGAGI (reference sequence). V lost 5 bases to trimming and J lost 6 bases, with 16 bases between them. This CDR3 is 14 amino acids long. CDR3 nucleotides: TGTGCCAGCAGTCGGGCCTTAACAGGGAATGGCTACACCTTC. Its protein is CASSRALTGNGYTF.

The V call is TRBV4-1, the J call TRBJ2-3; D not certain. The CDR3 sequence is 13 residues long. V dropped 0 bases and J dropped 6 bases, with 7 bases sitting between them. Per germline, CDR1 MGHRA and CDR2 YSYEKL. This CDR3 is CASSQDRLDTQYF. Written as DNA, the CDR3 is TGCGCCAGCAGCCAAGACAGGCTCGATACGCAGTATTTT.

The chain links TRBV6-5 to TRBJ1-1; D perhaps matches TRBD1 (5 bases). Between the trimmed V and J ends, which lost 5 bases and 0 bases, there was a span of 10 bases. The length of the CDR3 is 14 residues. CDR1 and CDR2 from the germline V gene are MNHEY and SVGAGI. The CDR3 DNA is TGTGCCAGCAGTGAACAGGAGATGAACACTGAAGCTTTCTTT. Translated, it gives CASSEQEMNTEAFF.

The chain carries TRBV7-8 and TRBJ2-7, with 7 bases identical to TRBD1. The CDR3 extends over 16 amino acids. CDR1 is SGHVS, CDR2 FQNEAQ, per germline. J was trimmed by 4 bases and V by 2 bases; bases with no gene match: 11. The CDR3 reads CASSLPSGGGRYEQYF. The DNA for the CDR3 is TGTGCCAGCAGCTTACCATCAGGGGGTGGTAGGTACGAGCAGTACTTC.

The rearrangement uses TRBV6-5 and TRBJ1-5, with 7 nucleotides matching TRBD1. CDR1 and CDR2 from the germline V gene are MNHEY and SVGAGI. The CDR3 loop spans 13 amino acids. The junction had 6 bases not matched to a gene; V was cut back by 8 bases and J by 5 bases. This chain's CDR3 is CASRQGGYQPQHF. The DNA for the CDR3 is TGTGCCAGCCGACAGGGCGGGTATCAGCCCCAGCATTTT.

The gene calls are TRBV11-3 and TRBJ2-3; D gene ambiguous. The CDR3 contains 14 residues. The germline V and J ends were trimmed by 2 bases and 4 bases, with 10 bases remaining between them. Germline lookup yields CDR1 SGHNT and CDR2 YENEEA. The CDR3 sequence: CASSLSSVADTQYF. CDR3 DNA sequence: TGTGCCAGCAGCTTATCCTCGGTGGCAGATACGCAGTATTTT.

This chain uses TRBV6-1 with TRBJ1-3; D is ambiguous. Germline V lookup: CDR1 MNHNS, CDR2 SASEGT. Between the trimmed V and J ends, which lost 7 bases and 3 bases, there was a span of 16 bases. There are 15 residues in the CDR3. CDR3 in DNA: TGTGCCAGCATCAAAGACCCCGGCGGTGGAAACACCATATATTTT. Encoded protein: CASIKDPGGGNTIYF.

The chain employs TRBV5-1 and TRBJ1-1; unclear D gene. Germline V gene data show CDR1 as SGHRS and CDR2 as YFSETQ. V lost 4 bases to trimming and J lost 0 bases, with 16 bases between them. The CDR3 contains 16 residues. CDR3 in amino acids: CASSRTTQFVNTEAFF. Written as DNA, the CDR3 is TGCGCCAGCAGCCGAACCACACAATTTGTGAACACTGAAGCTTTCTTT.

This rearrangement joins TRBV11-2 to TRBJ1-5, with a weak D call TRBD1 (6 bases). The length of the CDR3 is 15 residues. The germline V gene encodes CDR1 SGHAT and CDR2 FQNNGV. Trimming removed 1 base from V and 3 bases from J, with 10 bases in between. The chain's CDR3 is CASSLVQGHNQPQHF. CDR3 coding DNA: TGTGCCAGCAGCTTAGTACAGGGTCACAATCAGCCCCAGCATTTT.

This chain uses TRBV5-6 with TRBJ2-4; D perhaps matches TRBD1 (6 bases). This CDR3 contains 14 residues. V was clipped by 9 bases and J by 2 bases, with 15 bases between them. Per germline, CDR1 SGHDT and CDR2 YYEEEE. DNA for the CDR3: TGTGCCACCCACAGGGTAGGGACCAAAAACATTCAGTACTTC. Translation: CATHRVGTKNIQYF.

The chain is built from TRBV5-1 and TRBJ1-3, with 9 bases matching TRBD1. V lost 0 bases and J lost 4; bases outside the gene matches: 5. The CDR3 sequence is 16 residues long. In germline, CDR1 is SGHRS, CDR2 YFSETQ. CDR3 in DNA: TGCGCCAGCAGCTTGGATGGCGGGACAGGGGGAAACACCATATATTTT. Its protein product is CASSLDGGTGGNTIYF. The full variable domain, rest sourced from reference TRBV5-1 and TRBJ1-3, is KAGVTQTPRYLIKTRGQQVTLSCSPISGHRSVSWYQQTPGQGLQFLFEYFSETQRNKGNFPGRFSGRQFSNSRSEMNVSTLELGDSALYLCASSLDGGTGGNTIYFGEGSWLTVV.

The chain links TRBV5-1 to TRBJ1-2; TRBD1 matches 11 bases. Germline V CDR1 and CDR2: SGHRS, YFSETQ. The junction had 8 bases not matched to a gene; V was cut back by 4 bases and J by 0 bases. The CDR3 spans 17 residues. The chain's CDR3 is CASSTGQGATANYGYTF. In DNA, the CDR3 is TGCGCCAGCAGCACCGGACAGGGGGCAACAGCTAACTATGGCTACACCTTC.

In regard to this clone: The identical CDR3 is also encoded by other nucleotide sequences in the sample. The genes are TRBV19 and TRBJ2-7; 9 nucleotides line up with TRBD1. Germline lookup yields CDR1 LNHDA and CDR2 SQIVND (reference sequence). V was pared by 6 bases and J by 4 bases, with 10 bases of the junction left unmatched. CDR3 length: 15 amino acids. CDR3 in amino acids: CASRRRDRVEYEQYF. DNA of the CDR3: TGTGCCAGTAGAAGGCGGGACAGGGTCGAGTACGAGCAGTACTTC.